Below are 28 T cell receptor beta chains sequenced from a single sample in a study of early T cells in non-severe SARS-CoV-2 infection. TCRdb independently ran MiXCR on the 5' RACE reads; one entry per CDR3 protein. The profile shows roughly 53,000 distinct CDR3 sequences, approximately 9.7% of them singletons. Input material: whole blood. The receptors derive from an adult who was a healthcare worker with PCR-confirmed SARS-CoV-2 infection or an uninfected control (not recorded which).

This clonotype has only a few counts. The chain couples TRBV10-3 to TRBJ1-2; no clear D. This CDR3 is 13 amino acids long. Germline assignment: CDR1 ENHRY and CDR2 SYGVKD. V was cut by 5 bases and J by 0 bases, with 7 bases left in between. This CDR3 is CAISSVANYGYTF. DNA for the CDR3: TGTGCCATCAGTTCCGTCGCTAACTATGGCTACACCTTC.

This clonotype was found many times. CDR3 in DNA: TGTGCCAGCTTGACGGACAGGGAGACTAATTCACCCCTCCACTTT. Translation gives CASLTDRETNSPLHF. This chain uses TRBV18 with TRBJ1-6, with 8 bases fitting TRBD1. The junction had 8 bases not matched to a gene; V was cut back by 7 bases and J by 6 bases. The CDR3 length is 15 residues. Germline lookup yields CDR1 KGHSH and CDR2 LQKENI.

This clonotype was observed once. A much larger clone sits a single nucleotide away, making a read error possible. This chain uses TRBV7-6 with TRBJ2-2; 8 nucleotides match TRBD2. Per germline, CDR1 SGHVS and CDR2 FNYEAQ. This CDR3 has 16 residues. V was clipped by 6 bases and J by 2 bases; unmatched bases: 8. CDR3 protein: CASRPSGGPNTGELFF. DNA for the CDR3: TGTGCCAGCAGACCCAGCGGGGGACCAAACACCGGGGAGCTGTTTTTT.

In its sample, this clonotype was seen a few times. The chain employs TRBV30 and TRBJ2-7, with TRBD1 matching over 9 bases. The J segment lost 2 bases and the V segment lost 2 bases, leaving 4 bases of the junction unmatched. The germline CDR1 and CDR2 sequences are GTSNPN and SVGIG (reference sequence). The CDR3 sequence is 14 residues long. Here the CDR3 DNA reads TGTGCCTGGAGTCGGGACAGGGCAACCTACGAGCAGTACTTC. Translating gives CAWSRDRATYEQYF. The variable domain in full, with the rest retrieved from reference TRBV30 and TRBJ2-7, is SQTIHQWPATLVQPVGSPLSLECTVEGTSNPNLYWYRQAAGRGLQLLFYSVGIGQISSEVPQNLSASRPQDRQFILSSKKLLLSDSGFYLCAWSRDRATYEQYFGPGTRLTVT.

The chain couples TRBV5-1 to TRBJ2-1, with TRBD1 as a possible D gene (5 bases). CDR1 SGHRS and CDR2 YFSETQ come from the germline V gene. The CDR3 has 14 amino acids. V was clipped by 1 base and J by 8 bases, with 13 bases between them. CDR3 DNA: TGCGCCAGCAGCTTGTCCCTCAGGGCCGATGAGCAGTTCTTC. Translated: CASSLSLRADEQFF.

This clonotype was seen at least ten times. The V and J genes are TRBV11-2 and TRBJ2-7; no reliable D call. The ends were cut back, 0 bases at V and 6 bases at J, with 6 bases in the middle. This CDR3 is built from 12 residues. Germline V gene data show CDR1 as SGHAT and CDR2 as FQNNGV. CDR3 nucleotides: TGTGCCAGCAGCTTAGAAGGAATCGAGCAGTACTTC. Amino acids: CASSLEGIEQYF.

This clonotype was counted only a few times. At one end, the junction sequence differs from germline, possibly due to a read error. This chain connects TRBV6-1 to TRBJ1-2, with D possibly matching TRBD1 (5 bases). The CDR3 is 14 amino acids. Germline-derived CDR1 and CDR2 are MNHNS and SASEGT. The CDR3 DNA sequence: TGTGCCAGCAGGGAAGGCAGGGATGGTGGTGGCTACACCTTC. It is translated as CASREGRDGGGYTF.

The chain carries TRBV7-6 and TRBJ2-7, with a tentative D call TRBD1 (6 bases). Germline CDR1 is SGHVS and CDR2 is FNYEAQ. V shed 1 base and J shed 7 bases, with 14 bases lying between them. This CDR3 contains 14 residues. The CDR3: CASSLVLGAREQYF. DNA of the CDR3: TGTGCCAGCAGCTTAGTTCTGGGGGCGCGGGAGCAGTACTTC.

This clonotype was found many times. V usage is TRBV6-2 or TRBV6-3 and J usage is TRBJ2-7; unclear D gene. Germline lookup yields CDR1 MNHEY and CDR2 SVGEGT. The CDR3 has 13 residues. Deletions cut 8 bases from V and 2 bases from J, with 13 bases between. CDR3 protein: CASQKRAAYEQYF. Written as DNA, the CDR3 is TGTGCCAGCCAAAAAAGGGCCGCCTACGAGCAGTACTTC.

The rearrangement joins TRBV20-1 to TRBJ2-3; 9 nucleotides agree with TRBD2. V shed 1 base and J 4 bases; nucleotides not matched to a gene: 9. There are 16 residues in the CDR3. The germline gives CDR1 DFQATT, CDR2 SNEGSKA (reference sequence). CDR3 amino acids: CSARGAIAGDPDTQYF. The CDR3 region has the DNA TGCAGTGCTAGAGGCGCGATAGCGGGGGACCCAGATACGCAGTATTTT.

Ten or more counts support this clonotype. The chain employs TRBV19 and TRBJ2-7, with TRBD1 identical over 9 bases. Germline CDR1 is LNHDA and CDR2 is SQIVND (reference sequence). V was clipped by 5 bases and J by 2 bases; unmatched bases: 10. There are 16 residues in the CDR3. The CDR3 sequence is CASSRDTDRGTYEQYF. DNA for the CDR3: TGTGCCAGTAGTCGAGACACCGACAGGGGGACCTACGAGCAGTACTTC.

The chain combines TRBV20-1 with TRBJ1-1; a weak D match, TRBD1 (6 bases). The CDR3 is 17 residues long. Trimming cost V 1 base and J 7 bases, with 25 bases left between them. CDR1 and CDR2 (germline): DFQATT, SNEGSKA (reference sequence). The CDR3 is CSARGLTTGAPLGEAFF. For the CDR3, the DNA is TGCAGTGCTAGAGGGCTTACGACGGGGGCCCCTCTGGGTGAAGCTTTCTTT.

The chain carries TRBV12-3 or TRBV12-4 and TRBJ2-7; tentatively, D is TRBD1 (7 bases). V lost 1 base to trimming and J lost 7 bases, with 11 bases between them. The CDR3 contains 13 residues. The CDR3 is CASSLVQGREQYF. The CDR3 nucleotides are TGTGCCAGCAGTTTAGTACAGGGGAGGGAGCAGTACTTC.

This clonotype was observed a few times. The genes are TRBV4-1 and TRBJ2-1, with 7 bases fitting TRBD1. Germline V gene data show CDR1 as MGHRA and CDR2 as YSYEKL. The CDR3 totals 17 residues. J gave up 6 bases and V 0 bases, and 11 bases lay outside the gene matches. CDR3 region: CASSQEGIWGQLNEQFF. DNA of the CDR3: TGCGCCAGCAGCCAAGAGGGAATTTGGGGACAGCTCAATGAGCAGTTCTTC.

This clonotype was seen ten or more times. CDR3 nucleotide sequence: TGTGCCAGCAGTGAAGCCGGAGACTATGGCTACACCTTC. Protein sequence: CASSEAGDYGYTF. The chain joins TRBV25-1 to TRBJ1-2, with D uncertain. The V and J ends lost 2 bases and 3 bases respectively, with 7 bases between them. The CDR3 covers 13 residues. In germline, CDR1 is MGHDK, CDR2 SYGVNS.

Comment on this clonotype: A much larger clone lies a single base off, so this may be a read error. The rearrangement joins TRBV7-9 to TRBJ2-3; 8 nucleotides match TRBD2. The CDR3 extends over 14 amino acids. Trimming took 5 bases from V and 2 from J; bases not matched to a gene: 3. The germline V gene has CDR1 SEHNR and CDR2 FQNEAQ (reference sequence). CDR3 amino acids: CASSPGRDTDTQYF. CDR3 in DNA: TGTGCCAGCAGCCCCGGGAGGGACACAGATACGCAGTATTTT.

This clonotype has ten or more counts. The rearrangement links TRBV30 to TRBJ1-5; D remains ambiguous. V was clipped by 3 bases and J by 4 bases, with 10 bases between them. Germline loops: CDR1 GTSNPN, CDR2 SVGIG (reference sequence). This CDR3 has 13 amino acids. DNA of the CDR3: TGTGCCTGGAGCACTCAGAGAAATCAGCCCCAGCATTTT. Residues: CAWSTQRNQPQHF.

Ten or more counts support this clonotype. This chain joins TRBV7-2 and TRBJ2-1; D is possibly TRBD2 (5 bases). The CDR3 consists of 15 residues. The V end lost 5 bases, the J end lost 0 bases, and 11 bases lay between the germline ends. Germline V gene data show CDR1 as SGHTA and CDR2 as FQGNSA. The CDR3 spells CASSIEGSSYNEQFF. DNA of the CDR3: TGTGCCAGCAGCATCGAAGGGAGCTCCTACAATGAGCAGTTCTTC.

The table lists this clonotype with many counts. The gene calls are TRBV29-1 and TRBJ2-3, with 10 bases that match TRBD2. CDR3 length equals 16 residues. Trimming cost V 6 bases and J 0 bases; bases outside gene matches: 9. The germline V gene encodes CDR1 SQVTM and CDR2 ANQGSEA. The CDR3 protein is CSVGTSAGTSTDTQYF. The DNA of the CDR3 is TGCAGCGTGGGGACTAGCGCGGGAACTAGCACAGATACGCAGTATTTT.

V and J are TRBV7-9 and TRBJ1-5, with D maybe TRBD1 (6 bases). This CDR3 is 13 amino acids long. Germline V gene data show CDR1 as SEHNR and CDR2 as FQNEAQ (reference sequence). The V end lost 5 bases, the J end lost 4 bases, and 9 bases lay between the germline ends. CDR3 sequence (DNA): TGTGCCAGCAGCACTACAGGGAATCAGCCCCAGCATTTT. Amino acid sequence: CASSTTGNQPQHF.

V is TRBV7-9 and J is TRBJ2-2; 10 nucleotides match TRBD1. Germline V lookup: CDR1 SEHNR, CDR2 FQNEAQ (reference sequence). The junction had 3 bases not matched to a gene; V was cut back by 6 bases and J by 2 bases. The CDR3 has 15 residues. CDR3 in amino acids: CASRGQGTNTGELFF. For the CDR3, the DNA is TGTGCCAGCAGGGGACAGGGGACAAACACCGGGGAGCTGTTTTTT.

A few counts support this clonotype. This chain uses TRBV6-1 with TRBJ1-1, with a possible D match to TRBD1 (5 bases). Germline assignment: CDR1 MNHNS and CDR2 SASEGT. The V end was cut by 0 bases, the J end by 2 bases, with 10 bases between. This CDR3 has 15 amino acids. The CDR3 loop is CASSEALDRNTEAFF. The CDR3 nucleotides read TGTGCCAGCAGTGAAGCGCTAGACAGAAACACTGAAGCTTTCTTT.

The J gene is TRBJ2-5, the V gene TRBV28; D is uncertain. The ends were cut back, 2 bases at V and 2 bases at J, with 9 bases in the middle. This CDR3 contains 14 residues. Germline CDR1 reads MDHEN; CDR2 reads SYDVKM. CDR3 in amino acids: CASSLVNKQETQYF. The CDR3 DNA sequence: TGTGCCAGCAGTTTAGTGAACAAACAAGAGACCCAGTACTTC.

This clonotype was detected ten times or more. The chain uses TRBV6-5 and TRBJ2-3; 7 bases fit TRBD2. This CDR3 region has 16 residues. CDR1 MNHEY and CDR2 SVGAGI come from the germline V gene. V dropped 4 bases and J dropped 0; count of bases not matched to a gene: 7. CDR3 DNA: TGTGCCAGCAGTTCCTTGGGAGCGGGAAGCACAGATACGCAGTATTTT. It is translated as CASSSLGAGSTDTQYF.

There are many counts of this clonotype. The chain combines TRBV18 with TRBJ2-7; TRBD1 matches 10 bases. From germline, CDR1 is KGHSH and CDR2 LQKENI. The CDR3 has 15 residues. The J segment lost 4 bases and the V segment lost 2 bases, leaving 5 bases of the junction unmatched. The CDR3 reads CASSPGTGVRYEQYF. The CDR3 coding sequence is TGTGCCAGCTCACCAGGGACAGGGGTGAGATACGAGCAGTACTTC.

J is TRBJ1-5 and V is TRBV28; D possibly corresponds to TRBD1 (6 bases). This CDR3 comprises 12 residues. Germline V gene data show CDR1 as MDHEN and CDR2 as SYDVKM. Trimming removed 5 bases at V and 6 bases at J, with 8 bases between. CDR3 DNA: TGTGCCAGCAGTGGGGGCGGTCAGCCCCAGCATTTT. As protein: CASSGGGQPQHF.

This clonotype was counted ten times or more. The V and J genes are TRBV20-1 and TRBJ1-1; the match to TRBD1 covers 11 bases. CDR1 and CDR2 from the germline V gene are DFQATT and SNEGSKA (reference sequence). CDR3 length: 13 amino acids. Trimming at V came to 6 bases and at J to 7 bases, leaving 7 bases not matched to a gene. The CDR3 region is CSARDRGKNEAFF. CDR3 DNA: TGCAGTGCACGGGACAGGGGGAAAAATGAAGCTTTCTTT.

This clonotype occurred many times. The chain combines TRBV20-1 with TRBJ1-4; D unresolved. Trimming cost V 6 bases and J 2 bases, with 10 bases left between them. In germline, CDR1 is DFQATT, CDR2 SNEGSKA (reference sequence). CDR3 length equals 13 residues. As DNA, the CDR3 is TGCAGTGCCACTGACGGGACTAATGAAAAACTGTTTTTT. This sequence encodes CSATDGTNEKLFF.